This entry describes one T cell receptor beta chain. Losses at the gene ends were 2 bases for V and 4 bases for J; bases not matched to a gene: 6. Germline CDR1 reads SGHKS; CDR2 reads YYEKEE (reference sequence). The CDR3 totals 14 residues. This record belongs to a study of OX40 agonist ivuxolimab in advanced cancers. Assay: immunoSEQ multiplex PCR; the TCRdb copy retains only in-frame clones and omits some. The data show over 70,000 clones, with under 95% seen just once and 0.33% held by the top ten. The gene calls are TRBV5-5 and TRBJ2-7, with TRBD1 identical over 7 bases. This material consisted of CD4+ or CD8+ T cells sorted from blood, taken in a trial of the OX40 agonist ivuxolimab. The receptor was isolated from an adult with an advanced solid tumor such as melanoma, head and neck, liver or kidney cancer. CDR3 sequence reads: CASSFQRDSYEQYF. CDR3 sequence (DNA): TGTGCCAGCAGCTTTCAACGGGACAGTTACGAGCAGTACTTC.